These 32 T cell receptor beta chains came from one sample sequenced in a study of T-cell memory formation after mild COVID-19. MiXCR, applied by TCRdb to the 5' RACE reads, yields one record per CDR3 protein. This sample has around 220,000 distinct CDR3 sequences, with about a sixth found just once. Sequences were obtained from PBMCs or a T cell subset sorted from them (not recorded which). The source is a man between 18 and 35 years old who had mild COVID-19 (a few samples of this study predate the infection). Cell type and time point are not known.

This clonotype appeared a few times. The chain recombines TRBV19 with TRBJ1-1; D gene uncertain. The CDR3 covers 13 residues. V was shortened by 9 bases and J by 2 bases, with 13 bases between the two germline ends. Germline V gives CDR1 LNHDA, CDR2 SQIVND (reference sequence). For the CDR3, the DNA is TGTGCCAGCACCCTAGGTAGAAACACTGAAGCTTTCTTT. It translates to CASTLGRNTEAFF.

The rearrangement joins TRBV7-2 to TRBJ1-1; no clear D gene. Germline values: CDR1 SGHTA, CDR2 FQGNSA. The CDR3 loop spans 14 amino acids. V lost 4 bases, J lost 0 bases, and 9 bases lay in between. In nucleotides, the CDR3 is TGTGCCAGCAGCTCCGGACTAATGAACACTGAAGCTTTCTTT. Amino acid sequence: CASSSGLMNTEAFF.

This sequence joins TRBV10-3 and TRBJ2-5; TRBD1 matches 7 bases. V shed 5 bases and J 7 bases; nucleotides not matched to a gene: 10. The germline V gene encodes CDR1 ENHRY and CDR2 SYGVKD. This CDR3 region has 14 residues. The CDR3 loop is CAISWTGADGTQYF. The CDR3, as DNA: TGTGCCATCAGTTGGACAGGAGCTGACGGGACCCAGTACTTC.

This clonotype was found many times. The chain combines TRBV7-2 with TRBJ2-7; D gene unclear. Germline V gene lookup returns CDR1 SGHTA and CDR2 FQGNSA. Trimming cost V 5 bases and J 3 bases, with 11 bases left between them. The CDR3 is 13 amino acids. CDR3 coding DNA: TGTGCCAGCAGCCGCACTGGGCTCTACGAGCAGTACTTC. It encodes CASSRTGLYEQYF.

V is TRBV11-2 and J is TRBJ2-3; the match to TRBD2 covers 14 bases. CDR3 size: 17 residues. The germline CDR1 and CDR2 sequences are SGHAT and FQNNGV. Unmatched junction bases numbered 4, after V lost 5 bases and J lost 0 bases. Here the CDR3 DNA reads TGTGCCAGCAGCCGACTAGCGGGGGGGCTGAGCACAGATACGCAGTATTTT. Its protein is CASSRLAGGLSTDTQYF.

V usage is TRBV30 and J usage is TRBJ2-1; D perhaps matches TRBD2 (6 bases). Germline CDR1 is GTSNPN and CDR2 is SVGIG (reference sequence). V lost 4 bases, J lost 3 bases, and 19 bases lay in between. The CDR3 has 16 residues. The CDR3 DNA reads as TGTGCCTGGACCGTCGGCCAAGGCGGGATCTACAATGAGCAGTTCTTC. Its protein is CAWTVGQGGIYNEQFF.

This chain connects TRBV28 to TRBJ2-7; D may be TRBD2 (6 bases). Trimming removed 3 bases from V and 4 bases from J, with 19 bases in between. CDR3 length: 16 residues. Germline loops: CDR1 MDHEN, CDR2 SYDVKM. CDR3 nucleotides: TGTGCCAGCAGTTTGGTGCGGGACGGATTTTCATACGAGCAGTACTTC. This translates into CASSLVRDGFSYEQYF.

The chain has TRBV27 and TRBJ2-3, with D tentatively TRBD2 (5 bases). Germline CDR1 and CDR2: MNHEY and SMNVEV (reference sequence). V lost 0 bases to trimming and J lost 5 bases, with 12 bases between them. The CDR3 length is 15 residues. CDR3 bases: TGTGCCAGCAGTTTATCCGGGGTTTCGGGAGATACGCAGTATTTT. Encoded protein: CASSLSGVSGDTQYF.

The chain combines TRBV12-3 or TRBV12-4 with TRBJ2-1; D unclear. The CDR3 is 12 residues long. Trimming removed 2 bases at V and 6 bases at J, with 5 bases between. The CDR3 region has the DNA TGTGCCAGCAGTTTACTCAGCAATGAGCAGTTCTTC. Its protein product is CASSLLSNEQFF.

A few counts support this clonotype. This chain joins TRBV12-3 or TRBV12-4 and TRBJ1-1; D unclear. The ends were cut back, 5 bases at V and 11 bases at J, with 15 bases in the middle. This CDR3 region has 12 residues. The CDR3 bases are TGTGCCAGCAGTCCTCCTGGTTACCAGGCTTTCTTT. Translating it yields CASSPPGYQAFF.

This clonotype was recorded a few times. The chain combines TRBV20-1 with TRBJ1-1; tentatively, D is TRBD1 (6 bases). The V end lost 6 bases, the J end lost 0 bases, and 17 bases lay between the germline ends. The CDR3 totals 15 residues. CDR1 is DFQATT, CDR2 SNEGSKA, per germline (reference sequence). CDR3 bases: TGCAGTGCAAGGGGGTGGGAGGGGATGAACACTGAAGCTTTCTTT. It translates to CSARGWEGMNTEAFF.

The gene calls are TRBV20-1 and TRBJ2-5; 7 bases are shared with TRBD2. This CDR3 is built from 14 residues. The germline V gene encodes CDR1 DFQATT and CDR2 SNEGSKA (reference sequence). V lost 5 bases to trimming and J lost 5 bases; unmatched junction nucleotides: 11. The CDR3 spells CSALIPLATETQYF. The CDR3 DNA follows: TGCAGTGCTCTAATTCCACTAGCGACGGAGACCCAGTACTTC.

This clonotype was seen more than once but under ten times. The rearrangement links TRBV5-1 to TRBJ2-3, with TRBD2 matching over 12 bases. Germline CDR1 SGHRS, CDR2 YFSETQ. J gave up 3 bases and V 4 bases, and 9 bases lay outside the gene matches. The CDR3 extends over 17 amino acids. CDR3: CASSLQLAGGHTDTQYF. CDR3 bases: TGCGCCAGCAGCCTTCAACTAGCGGGGGGACATACAGATACGCAGTATTTT.

A few counts support this clonotype. The V and J genes are TRBV7-2 and TRBJ2-3; a possible D gene is TRBD2 (5 bases). V dropped 7 bases and J dropped 4 bases, with 12 bases sitting between them. Germline V gives CDR1 SGHTA, CDR2 FQGNSA. The CDR3 loop spans 13 amino acids. The CDR3 DNA reads TGTGCCAGCAACCCGGCGGGTGCAGATACGCAGTATTTT. It encodes CASNPAGADTQYF.

There are a few counts of this clonotype. The rearrangement links TRBV6-5 to TRBJ1-4; no clear D. Trimming stripped 0 bases from V and 11 bases from J, with 16 bases between. CDR3 length equals 15 residues. The germline gives CDR1 MNHEY, CDR2 SVGAGI. CDR3 residues: CASSYSAPIPTKLFF. As DNA, the CDR3 is TGTGCCAGCAGTTACTCGGCCCCCATTCCCACGAAACTGTTTTTT.

V and J are TRBV5-4 and TRBJ2-7; D gene uncertain. The germline V gene has CDR1 SGHNT and CDR2 YYREEE (reference sequence). Trimming took 3 bases from V and 3 from J, leaving 13 bases between them. The CDR3 extends over 14 amino acids. DNA of the CDR3: TGTGCCAGCAGCTCGGTCGGTGCAATCTACGAGCAGTACTTC. Its protein product is CASSSVGAIYEQYF. The whole variable domain, filled in from reference TRBV5-4 and TRBJ2-7, reads ETGVTQSPTHLIKTRGQQVTLRCSSQSGHNTVSWYQQALGQGPQFIFQYYREEENGRGNFPPRFSGLQFPNYSSELNVNALELDDSALYLCASSSVGAIYEQYFGPGTRLTVT.

This sequence joins TRBV20-1 and TRBJ1-3, with D possibly TRBD1 on 6 matching bases. The length of the CDR3 is 17 residues. Trimming stripped 5 bases from V and 4 bases from J, with 24 bases between. CDR1 DFQATT and CDR2 SNEGSKA come from the germline V gene (reference sequence). This CDR3 is CSAPGLGHSVSGNTIYF. The CDR3 region has the DNA TGCAGTGCTCCCGGGCTGGGACACTCGGTTTCCGGAAACACCATATATTTT.

There are a few counts of this clonotype. The V gene is TRBV6-5, the J gene TRBJ1-6; weak D call: TRBD1 (5 bases). The CDR3 runs to 14 residues. Between the trimmed V and J ends, which lost 3 bases and 8 bases, there was a span of 11 bases. Germline lookup yields CDR1 MNHEY and CDR2 SVGAGI. The CDR3 DNA follows: TGTGCCAGCAGTTATCGCGGGGACTATTCACCCCTCCACTTT. This translates into CASSYRGDYSPLHF.

This clonotype was detected a few times. The chain combines TRBV5-1 with TRBJ2-5; tentatively, D is TRBD1 or TRBD2 (6 bases each). This CDR3 spans 15 amino acids. Germline CDR1 is SGHRS and CDR2 is YFSETQ. Trimming pared 1 base from V and 5 bases from J, leaving 15 bases between. CDR3 sequence: CASSLRGPRAETQYF. As DNA, the CDR3 is TGCGCCAGCAGCTTGCGGGGGCCGCGAGCGGAGACCCAGTACTTC.

In this sample, this clonotype turned up a few times. V gene TRBV3-1 combines with J gene TRBJ1-2; D might be TRBD1 (6 bases). V shed 1 base and J shed 6 bases, with 12 bases lying between them. CDR3 length: 14 residues. Germline-derived CDR1 and CDR2 are LGHDT and YNNKEL (reference sequence). This chain's CDR3 is CASSQATGIDGYTF. Here the CDR3 DNA reads TGTGCCAGCAGCCAAGCGACAGGAATAGATGGCTACACCTTC.

The chain has TRBV7-2 and TRBJ2-1; D might be TRBD2 (6 bases). V was shortened by 1 base and J by 8 bases, with 9 bases between the two germline ends. The CDR3 consists of 13 residues. The V gene's germline CDR1 is SGHTA and CDR2 FQGNSA. CDR3 coding DNA: TGTGCCAGCAGCTTAGGTTGGGGGGATGAGCAGTTCTTC. It translates to CASSLGWGDEQFF.

The V gene is TRBV5-1, the J gene TRBJ1-2; 8 nucleotides align to TRBD1. Germline CDR1 is SGHRS and CDR2 is YFSETQ. The length of the CDR3 is 15 residues. V lost 0 bases to trimming and J lost 2 bases; unmatched junction nucleotides: 3. The CDR3 here is CASSLGTGYNYGYTF. The DNA of the CDR3 is TGCGCCAGCAGCTTGGGGACAGGGTACAACTATGGCTACACCTTC.

CDR3 DNA sequence: TGTGCCAGCAGCTTAATGGCGGCTGGGGAGACCCAGTACTTC. Translating gives CASSLMAAGETQYF. The chain links TRBV7-3 to TRBJ2-5; D gene uncertain. Trimming shortened V by 1 base and J by 5 bases, and 11 bases separated the two germline ends. This CDR3 is built from 14 residues. From germline, CDR1 is SGHTA and CDR2 FQGTGA.

The chain joins TRBV6-5 to TRBJ1-2; 7 bases match TRBD1. The CDR3 sequence is 15 residues long. Germline V gene sequence: CDR1 MNHEY, CDR2 SVGAGI. Germline trimming cut 6 bases from V and 1 base from J; bases unmatched to any gene: 8. The CDR3 DNA follows: TGTGCCAGCAGCCCGACCGGGACAGATAACTATGGCTACACCTTC. It codes for CASSPTGTDNYGYTF.

This clonotype was observed at least ten times. V usage is TRBV7-2 and J usage is TRBJ2-5; 15 bases fit TRBD2. Per the germline V gene, CDR1 is SGHTA and CDR2 is FQGNSA. CDR3 length equals 19 residues. The V segment lost 4 bases and the J segment 3 bases; nucleotides outside the gene matches: 12. CDR3 nucleotides: TGTGCCAGCAGCTCAGGGACTAGCGGGGGGCAGGGAGCGGAAGAGACCCAGTACTTC. It specifies CASSSGTSGGQGAEETQYF.

A few counts support this clonotype. This sequence joins TRBV6-5 and TRBJ1-1; 10 nucleotides line up with TRBD1. V was pared by 6 bases and J by 3 bases, with 7 bases of the junction left unmatched. The CDR3 extends over 15 amino acids. Germline V gene sequence: CDR1 MNHEY, CDR2 SVGAGI. CDR3 bases: TGTGCCAGCAGACGGACCGGGACAGGGGACACTGAAGCTTTCTTT. It specifies CASRRTGTGDTEAFF.

The chain combines TRBV5-4 with TRBJ1-1, with D unresolved. The length of the CDR3 is 14 residues. The germline V gene has CDR1 SGHNT and CDR2 YYREEE (reference sequence). Trimming removed 4 bases at V and 2 bases at J, with 12 bases between. This chain's CDR3 is CASSQGMRNTEAFF. The CDR3 DNA is TGTGCCAGCAGCCAAGGCATGCGCAACACTGAAGCTTTCTTT.

This clonotype was found many times. The chain links TRBV20-1 to TRBJ1-2; D gene uncertain. Trimming left V 3 bases short and J 5 bases short, with 13 bases between. This CDR3 has 13 residues. Germline-derived CDR1 and CDR2 are DFQATT and SNEGSKA (reference sequence). The CDR3 here is CSARDGTYYGYTF. The CDR3, as DNA: TGCAGTGCTAGGGACGGTACCTATTATGGCTACACCTTC.

This rearrangement joins TRBV21-1 to TRBJ2-7. TRBV21-1 is given as a pseudogene. CDR3 length: 12 amino acids. Here the CDR3 reads CASSSQTYEQYV. DNA of the CDR3: TGTGCCAGCAGCTCACAGACCTACGAGCAGTACGTC.

This clonotype was detected only a few times. The CDR3 nucleotides are TGTGCCAGCAGCATACAACCAGGGCAGGGCCACTATGGCTACACCTTC. Translating it yields CASSIQPGQGHYGYTF. This chain uses TRBV7-2 with TRBJ1-2, with TRBD1 as a possible D gene (5 bases). The V gene's germline CDR1 is SGHTA and CDR2 FQGNSA. The CDR3 is 16 residues long. V lost 5 bases and J 3 bases, leaving 19 bases between the germline ends.

The J gene is TRBJ1-3, the V gene TRBV12-3 or TRBV12-4; unclear D gene. V was pared by 7 bases and J by 4 bases, with 14 bases between. The CDR3 contains 14 residues. CDR3 DNA: TGTGCCAGCACTCCCCAACCGGCGGGAAACACCATATATTTT. It is translated as CASTPQPAGNTIYF.

The rearrangement uses TRBV12-3 or TRBV12-4 and TRBJ2-3, with D possibly being TRBD1 (6 bases). CDR3 size: 15 residues. Trimming pared 5 bases from V and 1 base from J, leaving 13 bases between. The CDR3 sequence: CASSADSTGTDTQYF. DNA for the CDR3: TGTGCCAGCAGTGCGGACAGCACTGGCACAGATACGCAGTATTTT.